The 26 T cell receptor beta chains given below trace back to one sample, sequenced in a study of OX40 agonist ivuxolimab in advanced cancers. Receptor libraries were prepared by the immunoSEQ multiplex PCR assay. The table was pulled from immuneACCESS by TCRdb, which kept in-frame rearrangements only. Such tables lose some clones; where checked, under half of the loss comes from unresolved V genes, and the rest has no known cause. This sample is represented by over 75,000 clones; 94% of them were singletons. The biggest ten clones account for about 2.4% of the sample. Sequencing used CD4+ or CD8+ T cells sorted from blood, obtained in a trial of the OX40 agonist ivuxolimab. The source is an adult with an advanced solid tumor such as melanoma, head and neck, liver or kidney cancer.

The V gene is TRBV29-1, the J gene TRBJ1-1; D is uncertain. CDR3 length: 11 residues. Germline CDR1 reads SQVTM; CDR2 reads ANQGSEA. The CDR3 nucleotides read TGCAGAAAAAGGGTCCGGTGTGAAGCTTTCTTT. The encoded protein is CRKRVRCEAFF.

The chain combines TRBV7-9 with TRBJ2-7; D may be TRBD1 (6 bases). Per the germline V gene, CDR1 is SEHNR and CDR2 is FQNEAQ (reference sequence). The V and J ends lost 1 base and 4 bases respectively, with 11 bases between them. This CDR3 comprises 14 residues. The CDR3 spells CASSLEQGEYEQYF. The CDR3 coding sequence is TGTGCCAGCAGCTTAGAACAGGGCGAATACGAGCAGTACTTC.

The chain links TRBV5-6 to TRBJ2-3, with D tentatively TRBD1 or TRBD2 (5 bases each). The CDR3 extends over 14 amino acids. V was shortened by 6 bases and J by 4 bases, with 15 bases between the two germline ends. CDR1 and CDR2 (germline): SGHDT, YYEEEE. The CDR3 bases are TGTGCCAGCAAAACGGGGACGCTGGCAGATACGCAGTATTTT. Residues: CASKTGTLADTQYF. Based on the CDR3 plus reference TRBV5-6 and TRBJ2-3, the full variable domain is DAGVTQSPTHLIKTRGQQVTLRCSPKSGHDTVSWYQQALGQGPQFIFQYYEEEERQRGNFPDRFSGHQFPNYSSELNVNALLLGDSALYLCASKTGTLADTQYFGPGTRLTVL.

This sequence joins TRBV11-2 and TRBJ1-2, with D possibly TRBD1 on 5 matching bases. The CDR3 spans 14 residues. Germline V lookup: CDR1 SGHAT, CDR2 FQNNGV. V was trimmed by 1 base and J by 3 bases, leaving 9 bases between them. CDR3 in DNA: TGTGCCAGCAGCTTAGGAGGGGCTGACTATGGCTACACCTTC. This encodes CASSLGGADYGYTF.

The chain recombines TRBV13 with TRBJ2-2; the match to TRBD2 covers 13 bases. Germline loops: CDR1 PRHDT, CDR2 FYEKMQ (reference sequence). The CDR3 is 18 amino acids. The J segment lost 3 bases and the V segment lost 5 bases, leaving 9 bases of the junction unmatched. The CDR3, as DNA: TGTGCCAGCAGCCCTCGACTAGCGGGAGGATCAGACACCGGGGAGCTGTTTTTT. Amino acid sequence: CASSPRLAGGSDTGELFF. The full variable domain, its missing parts supplied by reference TRBV13 and TRBJ2-2, is AAGVIQSPRHLIKEKRETATLKCYPIPRHDTVYWYQQGPGQDPQFLISFYEKMQSDKGSIPDRFSAQQFSDYHSELNMSSLELGDSALYFCASSPRLAGGSDTGELFFGEGSRLTVL.

Concerning this clone: The same CDR3 arises from other DNA sequences in this sample as well. The V call is TRBV27, the J call TRBJ2-1; D gene unclear. The V and J ends lost 2 bases and 4 bases respectively, with 6 bases between them. CDR1 is MNHEY, CDR2 SMNVEV, per germline (reference sequence). The CDR3 spans 13 residues. In nucleotides, the CDR3 is TGTGCCAGCAGTTTAAGCAGTTACAATGAGCAGTTCTTC. Residues: CASSLSSYNEQFF.

This CDR3 is CASSLAPDRIYEQYF. CDR3 nucleotide sequence: TGTGCCAGCAGCTTAGCCCCGGACAGGATTTACGAGCAGTACTTC. The chain links TRBV7-2 to TRBJ2-7; 7 positions match TRBD1. V trimming: 0 bases; J trimming: 4 bases; junction bases outside the gene matches: 6. Germline V gene sequence: CDR1 SGHTA, CDR2 FQGNSA. The CDR3 spans 15 residues.

V usage is TRBV20-1 and J usage is TRBJ2-1, with no clear D. V dropped 3 bases and J dropped 8 bases, with 8 bases sitting between them. This CDR3 contains 11 residues. Germline V gene data show CDR1 as DFQATT and CDR2 as SNEGSKA (reference sequence). As DNA, the CDR3 is TGCAGTGCTAGTGGAGAGGATGAGCAGTTCTTC. Translating gives CSASGEDEQFF.

The V gene is TRBV15, the J gene TRBJ1-2; possibly TRBD1 for D (6 bases). Between the trimmed V and J ends, which lost 4 bases and 7 bases, there was a span of 22 bases. This CDR3 is built from 16 residues. Germline V lookup: CDR1 LNHNV, CDR2 YYDKDF (reference sequence). The CDR3 sequence is CATSIDRTVGIPGYTF. CDR3 in DNA: TGTGCCACCAGCATTGACAGGACAGTAGGAATTCCTGGCTACACCTTC.

V gene TRBV25-1 combines with J gene TRBJ1-6; D gene ambiguous. Trimming pared 7 bases from V and 10 bases from J, leaving 17 bases between. This CDR3 is 14 amino acids long. CDR1 is MGHDK, CDR2 SYGVNS, per germline. The CDR3 loop reads CASKREGLRSPLHF. CDR3 sequence (DNA): TGTGCCAGCAAGAGGGAAGGGTTAAGGTCACCCCTCCACTTT. The variable domain in full, with the rest retrieved from reference TRBV25-1 and TRBJ1-6, is EADIYQTPRYLVIGTGKKITLECSQTMGHDKMYWYQQDPGMELHLIHYSYGVNSTEKGDLSSESTVSRIRTEHFPLTLESARPSHTSQYLCASKREGLRSPLHFGNGTRLTVT.

V gene TRBV5-1 combines with J gene TRBJ2-3; D possibly corresponds to TRBD2 (5 bases). CDR1 and CDR2 (germline): SGHRS, YFSETQ. The CDR3 runs to 17 residues. V dropped 4 bases and J dropped 4 bases, with 22 bases sitting between them. This chain's CDR3 is CASSPGNTLARADTQYF. The CDR3 DNA reads as TGCGCCAGCAGCCCGGGGAACACCTTGGCACGGGCAGATACGCAGTATTTT.

The chain combines TRBV7-9 with TRBJ2-7, with a possible D match to TRBD1 (6 bases). The CDR3 sequence is 14 residues long. V was pared by 1 base and J by 4 bases, with 11 bases between. CDR1 and CDR2 from the germline V gene are SEHNR and FQNEAQ (reference sequence). The CDR3 sequence: CASSLVGTRYEQYF. The CDR3 nucleotides are TGTGCCAGCAGCTTAGTTGGGACAAGGTACGAGCAGTACTTC. Full variable domain (remainder filled in from reference TRBV7-9 and TRBJ2-7): DTGVSQNPRHKITKRGQNVTFRCDPISEHNRLYWYRQTLGQGPEFLTYFQNEAQLEKSRLLSDRFSAERPKGSFSTLEIQRTEQGDSAMYLCASSLVGTRYEQYFGPGTRLTVT.

CDR3 protein: CASSLEAAHSTDTQYF. In nucleotides, the CDR3 is TGTGCCAGTAGTTTGGAGGCAGCCCATAGCACAGATACGCAGTATTTT. J is TRBJ2-3 and V is TRBV19, with a tentative D call TRBD2 (5 bases). The CDR3 is 16 amino acids. CDR1 and CDR2 (germline): LNHDA, SQIVND (reference sequence). V lost 5 bases to trimming and J lost 0 bases, with 15 bases between them. The entire variable domain, with the rest obtained from reference TRBV19 and TRBJ2-3, is as follows: DGGITQSPKYLFRKEGQNVTLSCEQNLNHDAMYWYRQDPGQGLRLIYYSQIVNDFQKGDIAEGYSVSREKKESFPLTVTSAQKNPTAFYLCASSLEAAHSTDTQYFGPGTRLTVL.

The chain carries TRBV7-9 and TRBJ2-1; 10 positions match TRBD2. Germline CDR1 SEHNR, CDR2 FQNEAQ (reference sequence). After removal of 4 bases from V and 10 bases from J, the junction contained 10 bases not matched to a gene. CDR3 length equals 15 residues. For the CDR3, the DNA is TGTGCCAGCAGCTCCCTCCTAGCGGGAGTAGGCGAGCAGTTCTTC. As protein: CASSSLLAGVGEQFF.

The chain couples TRBV14 to TRBJ2-5, with D unresolved. Germline V lookup: CDR1 SGHDN, CDR2 FVKESK. V was shortened by 1 base and J by 2 bases, with 8 bases between the two germline ends. This CDR3 region has 14 residues. In DNA form, the CDR3 reads TGTGCCAGCAGCCAAGTGACAAGGCAAGAGACCCAGTACTTC. It yields the protein CASSQVTRQETQYF.

The chain couples TRBV28 to TRBJ2-7; TRBD2 matches at 13 bases. V lost 6 bases and J lost 3; bases outside the gene matches: 11. The CDR3 totals 17 residues. Germline lookup yields CDR1 MDHEN and CDR2 SYDVKM. In DNA, the CDR3 is TGTGCCAGCAGCTTGGAAGGGGGACTAGCGGGGAACTACGAGCAGTACTTC. Translation gives CASSLEGGLAGNYEQYF.

The chain joins TRBV25-1 to TRBJ1-1; D gene ambiguous. CDR3 size: 14 residues. Germline V lookup: CDR1 MGHDK, CDR2 SYGVNS. V dropped 1 base and J dropped 5 bases, with 11 bases sitting between them. The CDR3 coding sequence is TGTGCCAGCAGTGAATCTGCTCGAATGACTGAAGCTTTCTTT. Translating gives CASSESARMTEAFF. Using reference TRBV25-1 and TRBJ1-1 for the parts outside the CDR3, the full variable domain is EADIYQTPRYLVIGTGKKITLECSQTMGHDKMYWYQQDPGMELHLIHYSYGVNSTEKGDLSSESTVSRIRTEHFPLTLESARPSHTSQYLCASSESARMTEAFFGQGTRLTVV.

V usage is TRBV13 and J usage is TRBJ2-3; D not certain. Germline values: CDR1 PRHDT, CDR2 FYEKMQ (reference sequence). The V end was cut by 4 bases, the J end by 7 bases, with 9 bases between. The CDR3 is made up of 12 amino acids. CDR3 sequence (DNA): TGTGCCAGCAGCTCACTCAATAATACGCAGTATTTT. It translates to CASSSLNNTQYF. Variable domain in full (rest from reference TRBV13 and TRBJ2-3): AAGVIQSPRHLIKEKRETATLKCYPIPRHDTVYWYQQGPGQDPQFLISFYEKMQSDKGSIPDRFSAQQFSDYHSELNMSSLELGDSALYFCASSSLNNTQYFGPGTRLTVL.

The chain has TRBV5-4 and TRBJ2-5, with D perhaps matching TRBD1 or TRBD2 (5 bases each). This CDR3 is 11 amino acids long. The V end was cut by 3 bases, the J end by 5 bases, with 5 bases between. Germline loops: CDR1 SGHNT, CDR2 YYREEE (reference sequence). The CDR3 nucleotides read TGTGCCAGCAGCTGGGGGGAGACCCAGTACTTC. It translates to CASSWGETQYF.

This rearrangement joins TRBV5-4 to TRBJ2-2; the D gene is possibly TRBD2 (5 bases). Germline V CDR1 and CDR2: SGHNT, YYREEE (reference sequence). V was pared by 5 bases and J by 1 base, with 15 bases between. This CDR3 is 16 amino acids long. Written as DNA, the CDR3 is TGTGCCAGCAGAGTTTCGGCTGGAGGGAACACCGGGGAGCTGTTTTTT. It yields the protein CASRVSAGGNTGELFF.

The chain recombines TRBV6-5 with TRBJ1-2; the D is unclear. V was cut by 0 bases and J by 0 bases, with 11 bases left in between. From germline, CDR1 is MNHEY and CDR2 SVGAGI. This CDR3 contains 16 residues. The CDR3 region is CASSYSGEATNYGYTF. The CDR3 bases are TGTGCCAGCAGTTACTCGGGCGAAGCTACTAACTATGGCTACACCTTC.

The chain combines TRBV21-1 with TRBJ1-1; the table assigns TRBD1, which was not confirmed against the DNA. TRBV21-1 is assigned pseudogene status. CDR3 length equals 16 residues. The CDR3 DNA reads as TGTGCCAGCAGCAAAGGTCAGGCCGTGTGGAACACTGAAGCTTTCTTT. This encodes CASSKGQAVWNTEAFF.

The chain employs TRBV19 and TRBJ2-2; TRBD1 aligns across 9 bases. CDR1 is LNHDA, CDR2 SQIVND, per germline (reference sequence). V shed 3 bases and J 5 bases; nucleotides not matched to a gene: 4. The CDR3 length is 15 residues. Here the CDR3 reads CASSMGQGWTGELFF. CDR3 nucleotides: TGTGCCAGTAGTATGGGACAGGGTTGGACCGGGGAGCTGTTTTTT.

V is TRBV20-1 and J is TRBJ1-1; D is ambiguous. Trimming removed 6 bases at V and 8 bases at J, with 13 bases between. This CDR3 has 11 amino acids. Germline V gene data show CDR1 as DFQATT and CDR2 as SNEGSKA (reference sequence). The CDR3 here is CSAPTGVEAFF. The CDR3 DNA reads as TGCAGTGCCCCGACGGGCGTGGAAGCTTTCTTT.

The chain joins TRBV27 to TRBJ2-7; 8 bases match TRBD2. The germline CDR1 and CDR2 sequences are MNHEY and SMNVEV (reference sequence). The V and J ends lost 10 bases and 5 bases, in that order; junction bases with no gene match: 16. CDR3 size: 15 residues. CDR3 loop: CATRARPGGSHEQYF. CDR3 DNA sequence: TGTGCCACCAGGGCCAGACCGGGAGGGAGCCACGAGCAGTACTTC.

J is TRBJ1-6 and V is TRBV27, with no clear D. V gave up 2 bases and J gave up 4 bases, with 6 bases separating them. Per germline, CDR1 MNHEY and CDR2 SMNVEV (reference sequence). CDR3 size: 14 residues. CDR3 amino acids: CASSLVSYNSPLHF. CDR3 in DNA: TGTGCCAGCAGTTTAGTCAGTTATAATTCACCCCTCCACTTT.